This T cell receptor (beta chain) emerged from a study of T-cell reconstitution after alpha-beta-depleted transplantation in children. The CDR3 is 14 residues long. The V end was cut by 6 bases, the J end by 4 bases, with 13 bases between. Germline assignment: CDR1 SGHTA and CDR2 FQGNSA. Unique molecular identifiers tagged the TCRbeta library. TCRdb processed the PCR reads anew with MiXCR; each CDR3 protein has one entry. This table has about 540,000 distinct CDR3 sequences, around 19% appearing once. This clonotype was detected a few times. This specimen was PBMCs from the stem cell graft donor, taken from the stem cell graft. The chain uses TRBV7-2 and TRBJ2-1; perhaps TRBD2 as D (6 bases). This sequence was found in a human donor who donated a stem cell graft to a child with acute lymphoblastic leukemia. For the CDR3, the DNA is TGTGCCAGCAGGCTAGCGAGCCTATACAATGAGCAGTTCTTC. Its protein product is CASRLASLYNEQFF.